These T cell receptor beta chains were read from a single sample in a study of beta chain features in type 1 diabetes. Using immunoSEQ multiplex PCR, the repertoire was profiled, and TCRdb retains in-frame clones only, with some absent. The table records some 52,000 clones, roughly 39% of them present only once. The source material was Tregs from blood. Receptors were obtained from a man aged 25 to 40 with type 1 diabetes. The CDR3 runs from the conserved cysteine through the conserved F or W. The order of the fields is clone size, V gene, D gene, J gene, CDR3 DNA, CDR3 protein. The D gene is left open where the match is weak. Not every row has a clone size; where given, it reads once, few, many or a size class.

NA	TRBV7-9	NA	TRBJ2-3	TGTGCCAGCAGCTTAATTACTTACACAGATACGCAGTATTTT	CASSLITYTDTQYF
NA	TRBV18	TRBD1	TRBJ2-7	TGTGCCAGCCTCCCGGGACAGGGACTATACGAGCAGTACTTC	CASLPGQGLYEQYF
NA	TRBV10-2	TRBD2	TRBJ2-3	TGCGCCAGCAGTCCTCGACGACTAGCGGGCCGGGGGGGCACAGATACGCAGTATTTT	CASSPRRLAGRGGTDTQYF
NA	TRBV4-3	TRBD2	TRBJ2-7	TGCGCCAGCAGCCAAGATGCGGCGGGGGGTTCCTACGAGCAGTACTTC	CASSQDAAGGSYEQYF
NA	TRBV28	TRBD2	TRBJ2-5	TGTGCCAGCAGTCCCCCGACTAGCGGGACGGTGAAGACCCAGTACTTC	CASSPPTSGTVKTQYF
NA	TRBV7-2	NA	TRBJ2-3	TGTGCCAGCAGCCTCACGCGAGGAGGGCGACACACAGATACGCAGTATTTT	CASSLTRGGRHTDTQYF
NA	TRBV5-4	NA	TRBJ2-7	TGTGCCAGCAGCTCGGAAGCACAGGTGCTGTACTTC	CASSSEAQVLYF
NA	TRBV6-6	TRBD2	TRBJ2-2	TGTGCCAGCAGTTGGACTAGCGGAAACACCGGGGAGCTGTTTTTT	CASSWTSGNTGELFF
NA	TRBV19	TRBD2	TRBJ2-1	TGTGCCAGTAGTATAGCGCCAGCGGGAGGTCGCTCCTACAATGAGCAGTTCTTC	CASSIAPAGGRSYNEQFF
NA	TRBV9	NA	TRBJ2-1	TGTGCCAGCAGCGTAGCGGGAGAGTTCAGCGATGAGCAGTTCTTC	CASSVAGEFSDEQFF
NA	TRBV5-6	TRBD2	TRBJ2-1	TGTGCCAGCAGCTTGGAACCGGGACTAGCGAGGTCTGAGCAGTTCTTC	CASSLEPGLARSEQFF
NA	TRBV7-2	NA	TRBJ1-5	TGTGCCAGCAGCTTATATTATCAGCCCCAGCATTTT	CASSLYYQPQHF
NA	TRBV5-4	TRBD2	TRBJ2-3	TGTGCCAGCAGCCTGGGACTAGCATCAGATACGCAGTATTTT	CASSLGLASDTQYF
few	TRBV6-1	TRBD2	TRBJ2-3	TGTGCCAGCAGGCGGGAGCGCACAGATACGCAGTATTTT	CASRRERTDTQYF
NA	TRBV5-4	TRBD1	TRBJ1-4	TGTGCCAGCAGCTCTGGACAGGGGTCTAATGAAAAACTGTTTTTT	CASSSGQGSNEKLFF
NA	TRBV7-2	TRBD1	TRBJ2-5	TGTGCCAGCAGCTCAGAGGGGGCCCAAGAGACCCAGTACTTC	CASSSEGAQETQYF
few	TRBV5-1	TRBD1	TRBJ1-4	TGCGCCAGCAGCACTAGGGGGCGGCCATCTTCTAATGAAAAACTGTTTTTT	CASSTRGRPSSNEKLFF
NA	TRBV6-5	NA	TRBJ1-1	TGTGCCAGCAGTTACTTCGGAGAGAACACTGAAGCTTTCTTT	CASSYFGENTEAFF
once	TRBV27	NA	TRBJ2-3	TGTGCCAGCAGTTTAGGGCTAGCAGCCAACACAGATACGCAGTATTTT	CASSLGLAANTDTQYF
NA	TRBV19	NA	TRBJ2-7	TGTGCCAGTAGTATACGCGGGGCTGTCGGTAGTGAGCAGTACTTC	CASSIRGAVGSEQYF
few	TRBV7-8	NA	TRBJ2-7	TGTGCCAGCAGCTTATCCTGGGGGGAGAAAACCTCCTACGAGCAGTACTTC	CASSLSWGEKTSYEQYF
few	TRBV7-2	NA	TRBJ2-7	TGTGCCAGCAGCTGGGAGATGGGCGAGCAGTACTTC	CASSWEMGEQYF
NA	TRBV6-6	TRBD1	TRBJ1-4	TGTGCCAGCACACCACGACAGGGAACAACTAATGAAAAACTGTTTTTT	CASTPRQGTTNEKLFF
few	TRBV5-1	NA	TRBJ1-4	TGCGCCAGCAGCACAGCCTCAACTAATGAAAAACTGTTTTTT	CASSTASTNEKLFF
NA	TRBV5-1	TRBD2	TRBJ2-3	TGCGCCAGCAGCTTGACTAGCGGGTACTCAGATACGCAGTATTTT	CASSLTSGYSDTQYF
few	TRBV5-4	TRBD2	TRBJ2-1	TGTGCCAGCAGGGGACTAGCGGGAGGGCCCAACAATGAGCAGTTCTTC	CASRGLAGGPNNEQFF
NA	TRBV29-1	TRBD2	TRBJ2-5	TGCAGCGTTCCACCTGATATCGGGACTAGCGGGAGGGTCCCGAAAGAGACCCAGTACTTC	CSVPPDIGTSGRVPKETQYF
NA	TRBV30	TRBD2	TRBJ2-1	TGTGCCTGGAGCGCTAAGGCGGGAGGGGGTAACAATGAGCAGTTCTTC	CAWSAKAGGGNNEQFF
NA	TRBV19	NA	TRBJ1-1	TGTGCCAGTACAGGGGTGTTTACTGAAGCTTTCTTT	CASTGVFTEAFF
NA	TRBV7-2	TRBD1	TRBJ2-7	TGTGCCAGCAGCTCCGCCGGGACAGGGTTCTACGAGCAGTACTTC	CASSSAGTGFYEQYF
once	TRBV4-1	TRBD2	TRBJ2-7	TGCGCCAGCAGCCAAGCCGGGGGACTAGCGGGAGCCTACGAGCAGTACTTC	CASSQAGGLAGAYEQYF
many	TRBV4-3	NA	TRBJ1-3	TGCGCCAGCAGCCAAACCAGGGTCGTGGATGGAAACACCATATATTTT	CASSQTRVVDGNTIYF